This TCR beta chain was captured by sequencing in a study of regulatory T cells in long-lasting Graves disease. The study, taken as a whole, reports: With some 2,500 shared public clonotypes, persistent patients exceeded new patients, who shared about a thousand.

About this clonotype: What it recognizes is unknown.

The time point denotes: persistent/refractory GD, antithyroid drugs over 5 years with positive TRAb. PBMC-derived RNA was used for the TCR library. An endocrinology department located in Xi'an, China, was where the patients came from. Germline V CDR1 and CDR2: MNHNS, SASEGT. This CDR3 has 15 residues. Trimming at V came to 7 bases and at J to 1 base, leaving 7 bases not matched to a gene. Combining iRepertoire HTBI primers with Arm-PCR of CDR3 regions, the authors built TCR beta libraries. TCRdb used MiXCR to reprocess the multiplex PCR reads, holding one entry per CDR3 protein. The table records some 330,000 distinct CDR3 sequences, roughly 20% of them present only once.

The rearrangement links TRBV6-1 to TRBJ2-1, with 7 bases identical to TRBD1. The receptor was derived from a woman in her forties with Graves disease. Sequencing was performed on peripheral blood mononuclear cells (PBMCs), taken when the disease was refractory, from a patient treated with antithyroid drugs. The CDR3 spells CASITQGTSYNEQFF. CDR3 nucleotide sequence: TGTGCCAGCATTACACAGGGGACGTCCTACAATGAGCAGTTCTTC.